One sample yielded the 11 T cell receptor beta chains listed below, sequenced in a study of cytomegalovirus exposure and HLA in healthy donors. PCR was performed using 60 Vbeta and 13 Jbeta primers. TCRdb's table, derived via immunoSEQ multiplex PCR, lists solely in-frame clones and lacks some. The sample has 100,000 or so clones; around 79% are singletons. Sequencing was carried out using PBMCs. These receptors were collected from a woman in her thirties or forties in good health and CMV-seronegative.

This chain links TRBV28 with TRBJ2-7; 8 bases fit TRBD1. Germline V gene sequence: CDR1 MDHEN, CDR2 SYDVKM. After removal of 5 bases from V and 4 bases from J, the junction contained 13 bases not matched to a gene. The CDR3 totals 16 residues. The chain's CDR3 is CASSPSPGQGGYEQYF. The CDR3 DNA is TGTGCCAGCAGTCCGTCCCCCGGACAGGGTGGGTACGAGCAGTACTTC.

The chain employs TRBV28 and TRBJ2-7; D perhaps matches TRBD2 (6 bases). This CDR3 region has 16 residues. Trimming took off 6 bases at V and 0 bases at J, with 18 bases between the two ends. Per the germline V gene, CDR1 is MDHEN and CDR2 is SYDVKM. The CDR3 region is CASRSKPGRTSYEQYF. The CDR3 region has the DNA TGTGCCAGCAGATCTAAACCCGGGAGAACCTCCTACGAGCAGTACTTC.

The chain carries TRBV27 and TRBJ2-7; 10 bases align to TRBD2. The CDR3 contains 16 residues. In germline, CDR1 is MNHEY, CDR2 SMNVEV (reference sequence). V lost 6 bases, J lost 0 bases, and 8 bases stayed unmatched. The CDR3 nucleotides read TGTGCCAGCAGCCTTATCTCTAGCGGGAGCTCCTACGAGCAGTACTTC. Encoded protein: CASSLISSGSSYEQYF.

The rearrangement joins TRBV6-5 to TRBJ1-1, with D possibly being TRBD1 (6 bases). The CDR3 is made up of 14 amino acids. Trimming cost V 0 bases and J 2 bases, with 7 bases left between them. Germline values: CDR1 MNHEY, CDR2 SVGAGI. CDR3 DNA sequence: TGTGCCAGCAGTTACTCGGGGACAAACACTGAAGCTTTCTTT. This encodes CASSYSGTNTEAFF.

The CDR3 loop is CATSRDNLVAGGPATDTQYF. The CDR3 DNA reads as TGTGCCACCAGCAGAGATAATTTGGTAGCGGGGGGGCCTGCCACAGATACGCAGTATTTT. V gene TRBV15 combines with J gene TRBJ2-3; TRBD2 matches 11 bases. V dropped 0 bases and J dropped 2; count of bases not matched to a gene: 13. The CDR3 contains 20 residues. Germline V gene sequence: CDR1 LNHNV, CDR2 YYDKDF (reference sequence). The whole variable domain, remainder taken from reference TRBV15 and TRBJ2-3, is DAMVIQNPRYQVTQFGKPVTLSCSQTLNHNVMYWYQQKSSQAPKLLFHYYDKDFNNEADTPDNFQSRRPNTSFCFLDIRSPGLGDTAMYLCATSRDNLVAGGPATDTQYFGPGTRLTVL.

The gene calls are TRBV6-5 and TRBJ2-3; 9 bases agree with TRBD2. From germline, CDR1 is MNHEY and CDR2 SVGAGI. Losses at the gene ends were 2 bases for V and 4 bases for J; bases not matched to a gene: 7. The CDR3 totals 16 residues. In DNA, the CDR3 is TGTGCCAGCAGTTACCCCACGGGACTAGCTCCAGATACGCAGTATTTT. Protein sequence: CASSYPTGLAPDTQYF.

The chain couples TRBV6-6 to TRBJ1-2; 10 bases are shared with TRBD1. V shed 5 bases, J shed 6 bases, and the junction held 6 bases outside the gene matches. This CDR3 is built from 14 residues. The germline V gene encodes CDR1 MNHNY and CDR2 SVGAGI (reference sequence). Here the CDR3 reads CASSTLDRGNGYTF. CDR3 bases: TGTGCCAGCAGTACCTTGGACAGGGGGAATGGCTACACCTTC.

This chain uses TRBV28 with TRBJ1-1; possible D gene TRBD1, 6 bases. V was shortened by 1 base and J by 0 bases, with 12 bases between the two germline ends. The CDR3 length is 16 residues. The germline gives CDR1 MDHEN, CDR2 SYDVKM. The CDR3 region is CASSLFTGPLNTEAFF. Written as DNA, the CDR3 is TGTGCCAGCAGTTTATTTACAGGGCCACTGAACACTGAAGCTTTCTTT. The complete variable domain, with remaining parts taken from reference TRBV28 and TRBJ1-1, reads DVKVTQSSRYLVKRTGEKVFLECVQDMDHENMFWYRQDPGLGLRLIYFSYDVKMKEKGDIPEGYSVSREKKERFSLILESASTNQTSMYLCASSLFTGPLNTEAFFGQGTRLTVV.

The rearrangement uses TRBV30 and TRBJ1-5, with D possibly being TRBD1 (6 bases). V lost 3 bases and J lost 6, with 12 bases in between. The V gene's germline CDR1 is GTSNPN and CDR2 SVGIG (reference sequence). The CDR3 contains 13 residues. The CDR3 sequence: CAWSHRARQPQHF. DNA of the CDR3: TGTGCCTGGAGCCACAGGGCTCGTCAGCCCCAGCATTTT.

This clone has a single count. J is TRBJ2-5 and V is TRBV5-1, with D possibly TRBD2 on 7 matching bases. The germline V gene encodes CDR1 SGHRS and CDR2 YFSETQ. V was cut by 1 base and J by 3 bases, with 19 bases left in between. The CDR3 spans 17 residues. Here the CDR3 reads CASSLSIGGPSEETQYF. CDR3 DNA sequence: TGCGCCAGCAGCTTGAGTATCGGGGGGCCCTCCGAAGAGACCCAGTACTTC.

This clone was counted once. This chain joins TRBV2 and TRBJ1-1, with D perhaps matching TRBD1 (6 bases). The CDR3 covers 13 residues. Germline V gives CDR1 SNHLY, CDR2 FYNNEI. V shed 8 bases and J shed 2 bases, with 12 bases lying between them. The CDR3 DNA is TGTGCCAGCCCGAAGGGGGTAAACACTGAAGCTTTCTTT. Amino acid sequence: CASPKGVNTEAFF.